Detailed here is one T cell receptor (beta chain). Its antigen specificity is not known. No quality values exist for individual bases; no much larger clone is one base distant. Separate from the roughly 650-subject first cohort, the validation cohort of about 130 subjects was the group to which the donors belonged. The library came from the immunoSEQ multiplex PCR assay. The study's own analysis went as follows. A statistical classification framework was built to diagnose cytomegalovirus status from the catalog of TCR beta chain sequences. TCRdb's version of the immuneACCESS table is confined to in-frame rearrangements and falls short of the full clone set. An unresolved V gene accounts for under half of the shortfall where checked; the remainder is of unknown origin. For V, J and clone size, that table is used; D and trimming come from the DNA. Within this sample are about 150,000 clones, with 94% of them counted one time only. 1.5% to 2% of the sample is in the top ten clones.

These data come from a study of cytomegalovirus exposure and HLA in healthy donors (dated by TCRdb to about 2017). About the full investigation: A later analysis indicated that the 120 or so validation repertoires were generated on the platform also employed for the 666 repertoires of the first cohort. Along with the approximately 700-subject first cohort, a separate validation cohort of around 120 different subjects was used. The study was designed to test whether signatures of past pathogen exposure could be identified by cataloging public T cell receptors. To predict cytomegalovirus infection status, the study combined high-throughput TCR immunosequencing, statistical association of individual TCRs with disease status, and machine learning. Broader findings and caveats from the paper: According to the authors, the approach could potentially be generalized to other disease states and immunological phenotypes. A total of around 150 TCR beta chains were listed by the study as associated with cytomegalovirus. In both the original and validation cohorts, the classifier was reported to diagnose cytomegalovirus status with high specificity and sensitivity. A later analysis lacked HLA typing for the validation cohort, so it scored co-occurrence in that cohort across all 120 or so repertoires. A later analysis found that TCRs clustered in the first cohort also tended to co-occur in the 100 to 150 validation repertoires, with 94% of cluster scores above 0. A few of the identified cytomegalovirus-associated TCR beta chains were confirmed in vitro to be specific for cytomegalovirus antigens. Across donors, most TCR sequences were observed very rarely, whereas some public TCRs were present in many individuals.

Compared with germline, V lacks 1 base and J lacks 4 bases; bases without a gene match: 2. For CDR1 and CDR2, the germline V gene lists SGHDN and FVKESK. From cysteine to phenylalanine, the CDR3 is 14 amino acids long. Just the 42-base CDR3 DNA is kept, in frame starting at base 1. Sequenced material: PBMCs. The rearranged chain carries TRBV14 and TRBJ2-5; 8 central bases correspond to TRBD2. The sequence was obtained from a man aged 18 to 30 in good health and CMV-seropositive. The CDR3 region reads CASSQGAGAETQYF. The bases read TGTGCCAGCAGCCAAGGAGCGGGGGCAGAGACCCAGTACTTC.